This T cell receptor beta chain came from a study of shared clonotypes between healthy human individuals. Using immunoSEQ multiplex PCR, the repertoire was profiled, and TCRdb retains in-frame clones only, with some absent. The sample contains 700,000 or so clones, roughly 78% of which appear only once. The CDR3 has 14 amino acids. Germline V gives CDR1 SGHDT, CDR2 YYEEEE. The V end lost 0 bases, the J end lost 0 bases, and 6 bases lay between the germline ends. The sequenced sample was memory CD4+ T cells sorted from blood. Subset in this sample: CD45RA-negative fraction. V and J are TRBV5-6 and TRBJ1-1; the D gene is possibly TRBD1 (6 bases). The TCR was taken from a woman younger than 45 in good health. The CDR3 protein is CASSLDRVNTEAFF. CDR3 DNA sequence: TGTGCCAGCAGCTTGGACAGGGTGAACACTGAAGCTTTCTTT.